This T cell receptor beta chain was identified during a study of shared T cell receptors in the human thymus. The assay was immunoSEQ multiplex PCR, and TCRdb's table has in-frame clones only and misses some. Of hundreds of thousands of clones listed, around 87% are singletons. This CDR3 comprises 16 residues. V lost 3 bases and J lost 2; bases outside the gene matches: 4. The germline V gene has CDR1 SGHDT and CDR2 YYEEEE. The sample was also reused in another study, on human thymus T cells.

The sequencing input was thymocytes. The V and J genes are TRBV5-6 and TRBJ2-7; 14 nucleotides align to TRBD2. The sequence was collected from a boy under two years old with a congenital heart defect. CDR3 region: CASSWGTSGRTYEQYF. The CDR3 nucleotides read TGTGCCAGCAGCTGGGGGACTAGCGGGAGAACCTACGAGCAGTACTTC.